One and the same sample provided the 27 T cell receptor beta chains below, sequenced in a study of blood T cell repertoires in COVID-19. Only in-frame clones appear in the TCRdb table, and some are missing; sequencing was by immunoSEQ multiplex PCR. The sample has around 70,000 clones, approximately 79% seen once; the top ten hold more than 6.5%. Sequenced: peripheral blood. Every receptor here comes from a man aged 55 to 70 with acute or convalescent COVID-19.

This clone occurred once. The chain couples TRBV5-1 to TRBJ2-2; the D gene is possibly TRBD1 (5 bases). The CDR3 has 15 residues. The V gene lost 0 bases and the J gene lost 0 bases, with 6 bases spanning the gap. CDR1 is SGHRS and CDR2 is YFSETQ in the germline V gene. The CDR3 sequence is CASSLGQTNTGELFF. In nucleotides, the CDR3 is TGCGCCAGCAGCTTGGGACAGACGAACACCGGGGAGCTGTTTTTT.

This clone was detected only once. The chain recombines TRBV6-4 with TRBJ2-3, with D possibly matching TRBD1 (6 bases). The length of the CDR3 is 14 residues. Germline values: CDR1 MRHNA, CDR2 SNTAGT. V dropped 6 bases and J dropped 0 bases, with 10 bases sitting between them. The CDR3, as DNA: TGTGCCAGCAGCGAGGACAGTAGCACAGATACGCAGTATTTT. Its translation: CASSEDSSTDTQYF.

The chain is built from TRBV9 and TRBJ1-3; D is unresolved. The ends were cut back, 0 bases at V and 0 bases at J, with 13 bases in the middle. Germline values: CDR1 SGDLS, CDR2 YYNGEE. The CDR3 consists of 17 residues. CDR3: CASSVASQSFSGNTIYF. The CDR3 DNA follows: TGTGCCAGCAGCGTAGCTAGCCAGTCTTTCTCTGGAAACACCATATATTTT.

The rearrangement joins TRBV19 to TRBJ1-2, with D unclear. This CDR3 region has 16 residues. The germline CDR1 and CDR2 sequences are LNHDA and SQIVND (reference sequence). V was clipped by 0 bases and J by 4 bases, with 15 bases between them. CDR3 loop: CASSIDLILAPYGYTF. DNA of the CDR3: TGTGCCAGTAGTATAGACCTGATACTTGCTCCCTATGGCTACACCTTC.

This clone was seen more than once but under ten times. V is TRBV7-2 and J is TRBJ1-6, with 7 bases matching TRBD1. J lost 7 bases, V lost 3 bases, and 6 bases had no gene match. CDR1 is SGHTA and CDR2 is FQGNSA in the germline V gene. There are 15 residues in the CDR3. DNA of the CDR3: TGTGCCAGCAGCTTGACGACAGGGTTGAATTCACCCCTCCACTTT. It encodes CASSLTTGLNSPLHF.

This sequence joins TRBV5-5 and TRBJ1-2, with D tentatively TRBD1 (5 bases). Germline V gives CDR1 SGHKS, CDR2 YYEKEE (reference sequence). The V gene lost 4 bases and the J gene lost 5 bases, with 15 bases spanning the gap. CDR3 length: 14 amino acids. CDR3 amino acids: CASSLQHQGYGYTF. The DNA of the CDR3 is TGTGCCAGCAGCCTACAACACCAGGGTTATGGCTACACCTTC. Supplemented by reference TRBV5-5 and TRBJ1-2, the full variable domain reads DAGVTQSPTHLIKTRGQQVTLRCSPISGHKSVSWYQQVLGQGPQFIFQYYEKEERGRGNFPDRFSARQFPNYSSELNVNALLLGDSALYLCASSLQHQGYGYTFGSGTRLTVV.

The rearrangement links TRBV5-4 to TRBJ2-7, with D possibly matching TRBD1 (6 bases). The ends were cut back, 0 bases at V and 2 bases at J, with 12 bases in the middle. The CDR3 covers 15 residues. CDR1 and CDR2 from the germline V gene are SGHNT and YYREEE (reference sequence). The CDR3 loop reads CASSLAAAGAYEQYF. The CDR3 DNA sequence: TGTGCCAGCAGCTTGGCGGCAGCAGGGGCCTACGAGCAGTACTTC. Complete variable domain (other parts from reference TRBV5-4 and TRBJ2-7): ETGVTQSPTHLIKTRGQQVTLRCSSQSGHNTVSWYQQALGQGPQFIFQYYREEENGRGNFPPRFSGLQFPNYSSELNVNALELDDSALYLCASSLAAAGAYEQYFGPGTRLTVT.

The genes are TRBV18 and TRBJ1-1, with D unclear. CDR1 is KGHSH and CDR2 is LQKENI in the germline V gene. V was shortened by 0 bases and J by 6 bases, with 8 bases between the two germline ends. The CDR3 runs to 13 residues. The CDR3 is CASSPPSSSEAFF. The CDR3 nucleotides read TGTGCCAGCTCACCACCGTCCTCTTCTGAAGCTTTCTTT. The complete variable domain, with remaining parts taken from reference TRBV18 and TRBJ1-1, reads NAGVMQNPRHLVRRRGQEARLRCSPMKGHSHVYWYRQLPEEGLKFMVYLQKENIIDESGMPKERFSAEFPKEGPSILRIQQVVRGDSAAYFCASSPPSSSEAFFGQGTRLTVV.

As DNA, the CDR3 is TGCGCCAGCAGCTTGTGGGGCGCCCTTAGCACAGATACGCAGTATTTT. It yields the protein CASSLWGALSTDTQYF. The chain recombines TRBV5-1 with TRBJ2-3; perhaps TRBD1 as D (5 bases). The CDR3 is 16 residues long. Trimming took 1 base from V and 0 from J, leaving 12 bases between them. Germline assignment: CDR1 SGHRS and CDR2 YFSETQ.

The chain has TRBV19 and TRBJ2-6; D is unclear. Germline loops: CDR1 LNHDA, CDR2 SQIVND (reference sequence). V lost 5 bases to trimming and J lost 3 bases, with 14 bases between them. The CDR3 is 16 residues long. The CDR3 nucleotides are TGTGCCAGTAGTGTGTTATCTAGTGGTGGGGCCAACGTCCTGACTTTC. This sequence encodes CASSVLSSGGANVLTF.

The DNA of the CDR3 is TGTGCCAGTAGTCTTCAGGTTAACTATGGCTACACCTTC. Its protein product is CASSLQVNYGYTF. The chain combines TRBV19 with TRBJ1-2; D is uncertain. V was clipped by 5 bases and J by 1 base, with 8 bases between them. Germline CDR1 LNHDA, CDR2 SQIVND (reference sequence). This CDR3 has 13 residues.

The CDR3 DNA is TGTGCCAGCAGTGAACCGGGACAGGGGGCGAATCAGCCCCAGCATTTT. Translating gives CASSEPGQGANQPQHF. The rearrangement joins TRBV6-1 to TRBJ1-5, with 12 bases aligning to TRBD1. The CDR3 covers 16 residues. The germline gives CDR1 MNHNS, CDR2 SASEGT. The V and J ends lost 2 bases and 4 bases, in that order; junction bases with no gene match: 3.

This clone was counted a single time. The rearrangement joins TRBV23-1 to TRBJ1-5; D is uncertain. TRBV23-1 falls under the ORF class, with uncertain function. Between the trimmed V and J ends, which lost 7 bases and 0 bases, there was a span of 13 bases. The CDR3 totals 15 residues. The CDR3 here is CASKVRGYSNQPQHF. CDR3 in DNA: TGCGCCAGCAAGGTGAGAGGGTATAGCAATCAGCCCCAGCATTTT.

V and J are TRBV2 and TRBJ1-6; a weak D match, TRBD1 (6 bases). Germline V gives CDR1 SNHLY, CDR2 FYNNEI. V was pared by 9 bases and J by 2 bases, with 14 bases between. The CDR3 contains 15 residues. The CDR3 loop reads CASQGIGTYNSPLHF. Here the CDR3 DNA reads TGTGCCAGTCAGGGGATAGGAACCTATAATTCACCCCTCCACTTT.

The chain is built from TRBV11-2 and TRBJ1-6; TRBD1 might be the D (5 bases). Germline V gives CDR1 SGHAT, CDR2 FQNNGV. CDR3 length equals 15 residues. V gave up 5 bases and J gave up 4 bases, with 12 bases separating them. In DNA, the CDR3 is TGTGCCAGCAGCCTGGGGGGGGATTATAATTCACCCCTCCACTTT. As protein: CASSLGGDYNSPLHF.

V and J are TRBV6-5 and TRBJ1-1, with D perhaps TRBD1 (5 bases). The CDR3 totals 15 residues. CDR1 is MNHEY and CDR2 is SVGAGI in the germline V gene. The V and J ends lost 0 bases and 3 bases respectively, with 11 bases between them. This chain's CDR3 is CASSYSWQGDTEAFF. The CDR3, as DNA: TGTGCCAGCAGTTACTCGTGGCAGGGCGACACTGAAGCTTTCTTT.

The rearrangement links TRBV2 to TRBJ2-1; 8 bases align to TRBD1. With 5 bases clipped from V and 6 bases from J, the junction kept 6 bases outside the gene matches. The CDR3 consists of 14 residues. The germline V gene has CDR1 SNHLY and CDR2 FYNNEI. CDR3 loop: CASSFRDRFNEQFF. The CDR3 nucleotides are TGTGCCAGCAGTTTTAGGGACAGGTTCAATGAGCAGTTCTTC.

This chain uses TRBV7-2 with TRBJ2-4; 9 nucleotides line up with TRBD1. The germline V gene encodes CDR1 SGHTA and CDR2 FQGNSA. CDR3 length: 17 amino acids. V shed 2 bases, J shed 5 bases, and the junction held 10 bases outside the gene matches. The CDR3 DNA is TGTGCCAGCAGCTTATTCGGGACAGGGAATTCGGAAAACATTCAGTACTTC. Residues: CASSLFGTGNSENIQYF.

The chain is built from TRBV7-2 and TRBJ1-2; 7 bases map to TRBD1. Germline trimming cut 1 base from V and 13 bases from J; bases unmatched to any gene: 15. CDR3 length: 15 residues. From germline, CDR1 is SGHTA and CDR2 FQGNSA. CDR3 DNA: TGTGCCAGCAGCTTAGTTGGAGGGGGCGAGAGGGCTAGCACCTTC. As protein: CASSLVGGGERASTF.

J is TRBJ2-7 and V is TRBV7-9; 12 bases fit TRBD1. This CDR3 is 16 amino acids long. Germline assignment: CDR1 SEHNR and CDR2 FQNEAQ (reference sequence). V shed 1 base, J shed 6 bases, and the junction held 7 bases outside the gene matches. CDR3 bases: TGTGCCAGCAGCTTAGGGGGGACAGGGGGCTTGGGCGAGCAGTACGTC. Protein sequence: CASSLGGTGGLGEQYV.

V is TRBV5-1 and J is TRBJ1-3; TRBD1 matches 9 bases. CDR1 is SGHRS, CDR2 YFSETQ, per germline. There are 14 residues in the CDR3. V was pared by 4 bases and J by 2 bases, with 1 base of the junction left unmatched. This CDR3 is CASSRTGAGNTIYF. The CDR3 DNA reads TGCGCCAGCAGCCGGACAGGGGCTGGAAACACCATATATTTT.

In this sample, this clone turned up a few times. The rearrangement links TRBV30 to TRBJ2-1; 8 bases are a match to TRBD1. The V segment lost 3 bases and the J segment 7 bases; nucleotides outside the gene matches: 11. Germline values: CDR1 GTSNPN, CDR2 SVGIG (reference sequence). The CDR3 is 15 residues long. Here the CDR3 DNA reads TGTGCCTGGAGCCCAGACAGGGGTGTAAGGAATGAGCAGTTCTTC. Amino acids: CAWSPDRGVRNEQFF.

The rearrangement joins TRBV5-4 to TRBJ1-2; perhaps TRBD1 as D (5 bases). This CDR3 region has 15 residues. V was shortened by 2 bases and J by 4 bases, with 15 bases between the two germline ends. The germline gives CDR1 SGHNT, CDR2 YYREEE (reference sequence). The CDR3 spells CASSFGGVNLYGYTF. The CDR3 bases are TGTGCCAGCAGCTTCGGAGGGGTAAATCTCTATGGCTACACCTTC.

The V call is TRBV27, the J call TRBJ1-5, with TRBD1 as a possible D gene (6 bases). V was clipped by 6 bases and J by 4 bases, with 16 bases between them. CDR3 length: 15 residues. Germline V CDR1 and CDR2: MNHEY, SMNVEV (reference sequence). This chain's CDR3 is CASSSFGQGNQPQHF. The CDR3, as DNA: TGTGCCAGCAGCAGCTTCGGTCAGGGGAATCAGCCCCAGCATTTT.

A few counts support this clone. The chain recombines TRBV6-2 or TRBV6-3 with TRBJ2-2; a weak D match, TRBD2 (7 bases). The CDR3 is made up of 18 amino acids. V shed 2 bases and J shed 0 bases, with 16 bases lying between them. Germline values: CDR1 MNHEY, CDR2 SVGEGT. The CDR3 bases are TGTGCCAGCAGTTACGATTTGCGGGGGCTTGCGAACACCGGGGAGCTGTTTTTT. Its translation: CASSYDLRGLANTGELFF.

This chain connects TRBV7-8 to TRBJ1-1, with D possibly matching TRBD1 (6 bases). The CDR3 has 12 amino acids. Per germline, CDR1 SGHVS and CDR2 FQNEAQ. Trimming pared 5 bases from V and 5 bases from J, leaving 9 bases between. CDR3 amino acids: CASSPRGTEAFF. CDR3 DNA sequence: TGTGCCAGCAGCCCCAGGGGAACTGAAGCTTTCTTT.

The chain employs TRBV2 and TRBJ2-5, with D perhaps TRBD2 (7 bases). The CDR3 totals 15 residues. The V end was cut by 2 bases, the J end by 5 bases, with 15 bases between. The germline CDR1 and CDR2 sequences are SNHLY and FYNNEI. This CDR3 is CASSERGGLRETQYF. For the CDR3, the DNA is TGTGCCAGCAGTGAAAGGGGGGGCCTTCGGGAGACCCAGTACTTC. The variable domain in full, with the rest retrieved from reference TRBV2 and TRBJ2-5, is EPEVTQTPSHQVTQMGQEVILRCVPISNHLYFYWYRQILGQKVEFLVSFYNNEISEKSEIFDDQFSVERPDGSNFTLKIRSTKLEDSAMYFCASSERGGLRETQYFGPGTRLLVL.